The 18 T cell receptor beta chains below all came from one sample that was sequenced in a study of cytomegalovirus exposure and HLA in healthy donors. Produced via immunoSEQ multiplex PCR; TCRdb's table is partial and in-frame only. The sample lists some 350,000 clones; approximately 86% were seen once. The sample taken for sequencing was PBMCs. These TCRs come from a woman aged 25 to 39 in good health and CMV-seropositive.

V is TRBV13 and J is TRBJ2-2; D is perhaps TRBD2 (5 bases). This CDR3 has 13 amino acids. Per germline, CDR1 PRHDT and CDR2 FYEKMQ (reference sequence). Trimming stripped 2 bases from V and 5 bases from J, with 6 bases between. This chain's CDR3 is CASSLSGTGELFF. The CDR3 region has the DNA TGTGCCAGCAGCTTATCGGGAACCGGGGAGCTGTTTTTT.

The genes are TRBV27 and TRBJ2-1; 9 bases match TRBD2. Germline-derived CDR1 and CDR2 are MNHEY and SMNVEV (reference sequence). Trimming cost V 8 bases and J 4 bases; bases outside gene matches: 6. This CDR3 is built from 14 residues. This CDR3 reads CASGLAGPYNEQFF. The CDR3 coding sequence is TGTGCCAGCGGTCTAGCGGGACCTTACAATGAGCAGTTCTTC.

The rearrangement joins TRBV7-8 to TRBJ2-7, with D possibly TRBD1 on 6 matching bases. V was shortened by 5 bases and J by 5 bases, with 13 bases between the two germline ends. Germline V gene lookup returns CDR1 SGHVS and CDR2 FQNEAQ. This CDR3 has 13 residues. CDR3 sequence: CASSPLGADEQYF. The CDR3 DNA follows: TGTGCCAGCAGCCCACTGGGGGCGGACGAGCAGTACTTC.

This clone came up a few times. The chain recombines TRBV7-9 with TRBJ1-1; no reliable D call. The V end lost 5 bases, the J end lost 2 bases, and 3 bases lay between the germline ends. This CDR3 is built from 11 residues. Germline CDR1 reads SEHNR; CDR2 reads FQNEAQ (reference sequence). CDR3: CASSINTEAFF. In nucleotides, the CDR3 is TGTGCCAGCAGCATAAACACTGAAGCTTTCTTT.

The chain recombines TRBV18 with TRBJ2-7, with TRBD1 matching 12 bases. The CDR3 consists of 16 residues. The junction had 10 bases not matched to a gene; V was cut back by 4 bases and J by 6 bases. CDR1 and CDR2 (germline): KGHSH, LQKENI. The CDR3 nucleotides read TGTGCCAGCTCACTAAGGAAGGGACAGGGGGCTTTCGAGCAGTACTTC. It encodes CASSLRKGQGAFEQYF.

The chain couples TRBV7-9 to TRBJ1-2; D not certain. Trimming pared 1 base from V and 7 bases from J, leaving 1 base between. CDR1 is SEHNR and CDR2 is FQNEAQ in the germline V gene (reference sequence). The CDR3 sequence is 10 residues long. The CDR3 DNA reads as TGTGCCAGCAGCTTAGGTGGCTACACCTTC. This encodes CASSLGGYTF.

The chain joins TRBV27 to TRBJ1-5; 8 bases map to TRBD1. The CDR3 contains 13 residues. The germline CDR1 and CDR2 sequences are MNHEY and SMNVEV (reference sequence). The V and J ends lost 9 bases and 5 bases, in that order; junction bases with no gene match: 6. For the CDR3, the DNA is TGTGCCAGAAAAGGGACAGGAGATCAGCCCCAGCATTTT. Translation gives CARKGTGDQPQHF.

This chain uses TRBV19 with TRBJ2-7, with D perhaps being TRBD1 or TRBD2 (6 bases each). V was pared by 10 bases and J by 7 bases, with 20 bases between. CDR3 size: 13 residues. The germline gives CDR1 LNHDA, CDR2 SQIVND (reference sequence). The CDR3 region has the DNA TGTGCCACCGCACCTGAGGGGGGAGGTGAGCAGTACTTC. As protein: CATAPEGGGEQYF.

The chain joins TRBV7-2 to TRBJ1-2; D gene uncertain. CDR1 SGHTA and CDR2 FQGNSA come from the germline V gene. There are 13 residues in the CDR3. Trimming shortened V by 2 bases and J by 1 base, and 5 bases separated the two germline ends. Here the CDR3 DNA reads TGTGCCAGCAGCTTAAGAAGTAACTATGGCTACACCTTC. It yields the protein CASSLRSNYGYTF. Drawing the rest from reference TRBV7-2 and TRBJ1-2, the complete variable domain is GAGVSQSPSNKVTEKGKDVELRCDPISGHTALYWYRQSLGQGLEFLIYFQGNSAPDKSGLPSDRFSAERTGGSVSTLTIQRTQQEDSAVYLCASSLRSNYGYTFGSGTRLTVV.

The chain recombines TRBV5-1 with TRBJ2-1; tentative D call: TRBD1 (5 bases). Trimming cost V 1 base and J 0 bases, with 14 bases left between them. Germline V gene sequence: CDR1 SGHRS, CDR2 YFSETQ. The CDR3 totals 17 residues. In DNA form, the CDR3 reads TGCGCCAGCAGCTTGTATGGACATGGCGGCTCCTACAATGAGCAGTTCTTC. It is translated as CASSLYGHGGSYNEQFF.

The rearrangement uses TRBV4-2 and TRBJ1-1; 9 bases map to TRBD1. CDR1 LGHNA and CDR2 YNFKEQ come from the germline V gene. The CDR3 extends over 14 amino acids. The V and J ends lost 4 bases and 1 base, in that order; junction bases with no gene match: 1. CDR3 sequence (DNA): TGTGCCAGCAGCCTGGGACAGGGGAACACTGAAGCTTTCTTT. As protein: CASSLGQGNTEAFF.

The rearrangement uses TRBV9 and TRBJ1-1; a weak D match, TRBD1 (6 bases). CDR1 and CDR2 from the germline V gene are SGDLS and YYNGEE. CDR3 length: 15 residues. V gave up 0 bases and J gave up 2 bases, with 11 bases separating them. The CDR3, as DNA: TGTGCCAGCAGCGTAGCTACGGGACAAAACACTGAAGCTTTCTTT. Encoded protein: CASSVATGQNTEAFF.

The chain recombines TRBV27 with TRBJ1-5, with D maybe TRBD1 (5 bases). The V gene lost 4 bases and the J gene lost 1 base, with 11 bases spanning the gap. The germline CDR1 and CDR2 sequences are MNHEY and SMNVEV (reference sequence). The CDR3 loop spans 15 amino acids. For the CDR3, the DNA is TGTGCCAGCAGTTGGGCCCAGGGCAGCAATCAGCCCCAGCATTTT. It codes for CASSWAQGSNQPQHF.

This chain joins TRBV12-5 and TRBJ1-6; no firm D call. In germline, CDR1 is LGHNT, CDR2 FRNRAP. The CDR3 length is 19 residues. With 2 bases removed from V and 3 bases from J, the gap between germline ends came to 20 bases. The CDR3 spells CASGLTLTIKADYNSPLHF. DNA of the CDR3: TGTGCTAGTGGTTTGACCCTAACTATTAAGGCCGACTATAATTCACCCCTCCACTTT. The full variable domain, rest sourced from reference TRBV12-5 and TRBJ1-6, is DARVTQTPRHKVTEMGQEVTMRCQPILGHNTVFWYRQTMMQGLELLAYFRNRAPLDDSGMPKDRFSAEMPDATLATLKIQPSEPRDSAVYFCASGLTLTIKADYNSPLHFGNGTRLTVT.

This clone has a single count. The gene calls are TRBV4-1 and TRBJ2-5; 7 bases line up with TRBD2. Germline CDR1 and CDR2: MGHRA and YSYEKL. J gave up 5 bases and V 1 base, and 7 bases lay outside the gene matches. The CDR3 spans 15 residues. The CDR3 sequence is CASSQVAGGMETQYF. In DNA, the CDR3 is TGCGCCAGCAGCCAAGTGGCCGGGGGGATGGAGACCCAGTACTTC.

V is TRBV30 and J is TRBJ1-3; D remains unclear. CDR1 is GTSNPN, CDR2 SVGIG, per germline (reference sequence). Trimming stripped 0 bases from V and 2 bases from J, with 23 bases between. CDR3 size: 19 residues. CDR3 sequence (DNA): TGTGCCTGGAGTGTGTCTTCGGCAAGGGTTGAGAAGACTGGAAACACCATATATTTT. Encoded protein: CAWSVSSARVEKTGNTIYF.

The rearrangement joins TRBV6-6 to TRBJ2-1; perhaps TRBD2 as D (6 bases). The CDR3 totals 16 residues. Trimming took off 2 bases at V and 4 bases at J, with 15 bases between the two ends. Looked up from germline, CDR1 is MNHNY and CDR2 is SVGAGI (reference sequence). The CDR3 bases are TGTGCCAGCAGTTACGGGGGGTCCCTCACGTACAATGAGCAGTTCTTC. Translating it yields CASSYGGSLTYNEQFF.

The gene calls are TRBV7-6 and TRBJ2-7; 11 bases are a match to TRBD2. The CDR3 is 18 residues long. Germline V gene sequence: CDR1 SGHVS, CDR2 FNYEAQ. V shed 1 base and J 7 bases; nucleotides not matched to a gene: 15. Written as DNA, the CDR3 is TGTGCCAGCAGCTTAGGTCCGACTAGCGGGAATTCCCCCTCTGAGCAGTACTTC. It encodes CASSLGPTSGNSPSEQYF.